The subject of this entry is one T cell receptor (beta chain). Its antigen is undetermined. Assay used: immunoSEQ multiplex PCR; TCRdb lists only in-frame clones, some missing. Among 140,000 or so clones, about 90% were seen once, and the ten largest hold around 8%. This entry is derived from a study of T cell responses to AZD1222 COVID-19 vaccine. Study outcomes and limitations: Only 5 or 6 people who got AZD1222 tested seropositive at baseline. The study found Spike-specific TCR breadth and depth rose after two AZD1222 doses. Spike-wide vaccine-associated CD4 TCRs dominated at 160-218 and 743-854.

The CDR3 is made up of 16 amino acids. V lost 0 bases and J lost 3; bases outside the gene matches: 0. Germline V gives CDR1 SGHTA, CDR2 FQGTGA. The clonotype was recovered from an adult who received the MenACWY meningococcal vaccine as a control. Material: peripheral blood, obtained 28 days after the second dose of the MenACWY control vaccine. V is TRBV7-3 and J is TRBJ2-1, with 12 bases that match TRBD2. CDR3 protein: CASSLTLAGGYNEQFF. The CDR3 DNA is TGTGCCAGCAGCTTAACACTAGCGGGGGGCTACAATGAGCAGTTCTTC.